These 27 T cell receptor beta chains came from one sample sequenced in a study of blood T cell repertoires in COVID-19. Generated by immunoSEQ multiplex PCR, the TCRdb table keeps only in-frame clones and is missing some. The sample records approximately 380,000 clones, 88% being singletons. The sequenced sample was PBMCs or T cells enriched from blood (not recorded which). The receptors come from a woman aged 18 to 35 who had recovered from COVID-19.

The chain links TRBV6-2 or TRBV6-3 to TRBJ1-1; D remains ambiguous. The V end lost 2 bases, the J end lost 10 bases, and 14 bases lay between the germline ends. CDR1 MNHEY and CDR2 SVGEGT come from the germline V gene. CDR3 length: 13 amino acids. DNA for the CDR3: TGTGCCAGCAGTTACCGGTCCGGGAACGGAGCTTTCTTT. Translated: CASSYRSGNGAFF.

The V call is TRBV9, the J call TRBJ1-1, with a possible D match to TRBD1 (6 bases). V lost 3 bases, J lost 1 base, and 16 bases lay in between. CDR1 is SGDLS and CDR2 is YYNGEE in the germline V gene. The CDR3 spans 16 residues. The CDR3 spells CASSAQQGIENTEAFF. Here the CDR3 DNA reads TGTGCCAGCAGCGCTCAACAGGGCATTGAGAACACTGAAGCTTTCTTT. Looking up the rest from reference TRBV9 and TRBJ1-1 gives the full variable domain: DSGVTQTPKHLITATGQRVTLRCSPRSGDLSVYWYQQSLDQGLQFLIQYYNGEERAKGNILERFSAQQFPDLHSELNLSSLELGDSALYFCASSAQQGIENTEAFFGQGTRLTVV.

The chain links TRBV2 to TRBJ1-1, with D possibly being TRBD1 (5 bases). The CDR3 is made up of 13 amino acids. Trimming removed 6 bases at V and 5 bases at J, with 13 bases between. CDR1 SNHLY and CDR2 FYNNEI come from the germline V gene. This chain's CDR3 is CASSQGRGTEAFF. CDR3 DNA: TGTGCCAGCAGCCAGGGACGGGGGACTGAAGCTTTCTTT.

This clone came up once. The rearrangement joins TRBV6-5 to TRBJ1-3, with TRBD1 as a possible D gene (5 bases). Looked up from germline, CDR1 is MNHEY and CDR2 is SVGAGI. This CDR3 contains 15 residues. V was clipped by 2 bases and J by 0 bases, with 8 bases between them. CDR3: CASSYDGGSGNTIYF. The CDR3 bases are TGTGCCAGCAGTTACGACGGGGGCTCTGGAAACACCATATATTTT.

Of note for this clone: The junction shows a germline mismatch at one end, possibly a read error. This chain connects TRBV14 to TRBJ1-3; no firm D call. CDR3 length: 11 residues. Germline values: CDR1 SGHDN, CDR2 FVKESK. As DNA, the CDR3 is TGTGCCAGTAGCCCCCTAAACACCATATATTTT. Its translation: CASSPLNTIYF.

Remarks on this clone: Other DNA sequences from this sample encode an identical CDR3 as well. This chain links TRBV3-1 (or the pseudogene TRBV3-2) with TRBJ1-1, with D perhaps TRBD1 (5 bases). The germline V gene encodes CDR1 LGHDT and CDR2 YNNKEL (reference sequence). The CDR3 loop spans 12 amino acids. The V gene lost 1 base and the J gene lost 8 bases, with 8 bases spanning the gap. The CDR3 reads CASSQGQREAFF. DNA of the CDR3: TGTGCCAGCAGCCAAGGACAGCGAGAAGCTTTCTTT.

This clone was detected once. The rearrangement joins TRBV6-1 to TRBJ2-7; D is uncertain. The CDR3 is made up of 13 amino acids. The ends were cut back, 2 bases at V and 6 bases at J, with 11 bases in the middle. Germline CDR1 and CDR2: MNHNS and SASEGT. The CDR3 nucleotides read TGTGCCAGCAGTGAAATTCGGTCTAGCGAGCAGTACTTC. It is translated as CASSEIRSSEQYF.

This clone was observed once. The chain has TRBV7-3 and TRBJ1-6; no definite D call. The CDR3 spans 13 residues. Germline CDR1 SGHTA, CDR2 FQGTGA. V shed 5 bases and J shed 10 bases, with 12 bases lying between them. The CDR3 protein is CASSLMTGSPLHF. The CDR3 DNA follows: TGTGCCAGCAGCCTCATGACCGGGTCACCCCTCCACTTT.

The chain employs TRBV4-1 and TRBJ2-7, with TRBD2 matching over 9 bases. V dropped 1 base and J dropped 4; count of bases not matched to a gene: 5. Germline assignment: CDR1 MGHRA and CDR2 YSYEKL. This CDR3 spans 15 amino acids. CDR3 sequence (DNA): TGCGCCAGCAGCCAAGGCGGGAGGGGCGGGTACGAGCAGTACTTC. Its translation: CASSQGGRGGYEQYF.

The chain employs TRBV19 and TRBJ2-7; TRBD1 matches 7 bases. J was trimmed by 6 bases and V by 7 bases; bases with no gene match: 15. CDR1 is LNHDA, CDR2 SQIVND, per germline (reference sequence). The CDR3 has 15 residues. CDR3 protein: CASNSVGRGSSEQYF. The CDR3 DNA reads TGTGCCAGTAATTCGGTTGGCAGGGGGTCTAGCGAGCAGTACTTC.

The DNA of the CDR3 is TGTGCCAGCAGCCTCGACAGGGGGAACACTGAAGCTTTCTTT. As protein: CASSLDRGNTEAFF. This chain links TRBV11-1 with TRBJ1-1; TRBD1 aligns across 8 bases. Germline V gene sequence: CDR1 SGHAT, CDR2 FQDESV (reference sequence). The CDR3 has 14 residues. V was clipped by 5 bases and J by 1 base; unmatched bases: 3.

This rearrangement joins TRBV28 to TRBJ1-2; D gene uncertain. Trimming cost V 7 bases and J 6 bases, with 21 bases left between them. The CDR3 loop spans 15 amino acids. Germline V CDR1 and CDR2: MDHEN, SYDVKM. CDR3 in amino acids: CASTQWPSGMDGYTF. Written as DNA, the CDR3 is TGTGCCAGCACCCAATGGCCTTCGGGAATGGATGGCTACACCTTC.

CDR3 coding DNA: TGCGCCAGCAGCCAACGATGGTATGCAGGGATTCTCTCTGGGGCCAACGTCCTGACTTTC. Residues: CASSQRWYAGILSGANVLTF. The genes are TRBV4-1 and TRBJ2-6; a possible D gene is TRBD1 (5 bases). Germline V CDR1 and CDR2: MGHRA, YSYEKL. This CDR3 is 20 amino acids long. V gave up 2 bases and J gave up 0 bases, with 20 bases separating them.

The CDR3 DNA sequence: TGTGCCAGCAGCTTACAGGGGAGGGGAAAACTGTTTTTT. It specifies CASSLQGRGKLFF. The V gene is TRBV7-3, the J gene TRBJ1-4, with D maybe TRBD1 (6 bases). V dropped 2 bases and J dropped 10 bases, with 11 bases sitting between them. Looked up from germline, CDR1 is SGHTA and CDR2 is FQGTGA. This CDR3 is built from 13 residues.

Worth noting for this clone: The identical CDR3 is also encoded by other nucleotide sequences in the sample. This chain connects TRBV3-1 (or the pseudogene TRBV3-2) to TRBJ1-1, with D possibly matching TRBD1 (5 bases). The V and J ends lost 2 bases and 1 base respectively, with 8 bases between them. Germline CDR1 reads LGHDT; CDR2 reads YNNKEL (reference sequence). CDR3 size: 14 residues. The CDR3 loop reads CASSQIQGNTEAFF. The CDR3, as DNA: TGTGCCAGCAGCCAAATTCAGGGGAACACTGAAGCTTTCTTT.

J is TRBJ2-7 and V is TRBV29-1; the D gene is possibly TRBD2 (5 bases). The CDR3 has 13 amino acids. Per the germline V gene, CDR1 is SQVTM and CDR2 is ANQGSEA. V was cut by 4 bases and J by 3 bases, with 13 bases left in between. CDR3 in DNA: TGCAGCGTTGGTGGAGACTACTTCTACGAGCAGTACTTC. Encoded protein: CSVGGDYFYEQYF.

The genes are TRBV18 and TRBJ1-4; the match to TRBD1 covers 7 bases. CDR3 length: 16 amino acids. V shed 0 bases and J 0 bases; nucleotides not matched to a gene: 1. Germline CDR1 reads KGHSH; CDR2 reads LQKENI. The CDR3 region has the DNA TGTGCCAGCTCACCACCGGGACAGCCAACTAATGAAAAACTGTTTTTT. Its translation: CASSPPGQPTNEKLFF.

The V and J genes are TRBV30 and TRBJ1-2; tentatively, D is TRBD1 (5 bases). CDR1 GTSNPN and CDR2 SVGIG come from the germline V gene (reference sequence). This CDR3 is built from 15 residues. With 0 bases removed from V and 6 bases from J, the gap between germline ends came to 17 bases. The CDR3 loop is CAWSVSRSQGHGYTF. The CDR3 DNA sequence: TGTGCCTGGAGTGTAAGTCGATCCCAGGGCCATGGCTACACCTTC.

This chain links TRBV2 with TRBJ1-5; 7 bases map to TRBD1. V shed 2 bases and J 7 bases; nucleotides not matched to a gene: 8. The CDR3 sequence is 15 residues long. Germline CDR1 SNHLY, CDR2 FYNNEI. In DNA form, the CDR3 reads TGTGCCAGCAGTGAAAAGGGGGCGGAGTTCCAGCCCCAGCATTTT. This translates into CASSEKGAEFQPQHF.

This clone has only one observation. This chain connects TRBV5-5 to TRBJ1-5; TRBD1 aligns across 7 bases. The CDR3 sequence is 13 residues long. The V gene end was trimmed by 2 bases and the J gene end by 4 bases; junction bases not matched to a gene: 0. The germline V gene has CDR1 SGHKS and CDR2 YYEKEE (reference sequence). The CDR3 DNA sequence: TGTGCCAGCAGCTTACAGGGGAATCAGCCCCAGCATTTT. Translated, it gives CASSLQGNQPQHF. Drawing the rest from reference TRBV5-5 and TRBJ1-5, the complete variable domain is DAGVTQSPTHLIKTRGQQVTLRCSPISGHKSVSWYQQVLGQGPQFIFQYYEKEERGRGNFPDRFSARQFPNYSSELNVNALLLGDSALYLCASSLQGNQPQHFGDGTRLSIL.

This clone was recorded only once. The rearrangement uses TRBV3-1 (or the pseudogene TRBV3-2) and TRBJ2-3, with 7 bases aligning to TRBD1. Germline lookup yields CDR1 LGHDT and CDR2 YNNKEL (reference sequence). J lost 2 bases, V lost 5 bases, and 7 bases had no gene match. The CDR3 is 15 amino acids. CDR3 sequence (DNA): TGTGCCAGCAGCTACCGGGACAGACCCACAGATACGCAGTATTTT. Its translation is CASSYRDRPTDTQYF.

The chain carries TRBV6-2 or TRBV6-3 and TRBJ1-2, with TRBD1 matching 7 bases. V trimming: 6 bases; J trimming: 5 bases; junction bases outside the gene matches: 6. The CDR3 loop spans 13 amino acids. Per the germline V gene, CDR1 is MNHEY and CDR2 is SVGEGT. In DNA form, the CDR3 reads TGTGCCAGCAGCTGGGACAGCGGATATGGCTACACCTTC. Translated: CASSWDSGYGYTF.

CDR3 protein: CASSEGRVSSYNSPLHF. The CDR3 bases are TGTGCCAGCAGTGAAGGGCGGGTTAGCTCCTATAATTCACCCCTCCACTTT. This sequence joins TRBV6-1 and TRBJ1-6; D not resolved. The CDR3 covers 17 residues. Germline V lookup: CDR1 MNHNS, CDR2 SASEGT. The germline V and J ends were trimmed by 1 base and 0 bases, with 10 bases remaining between them.

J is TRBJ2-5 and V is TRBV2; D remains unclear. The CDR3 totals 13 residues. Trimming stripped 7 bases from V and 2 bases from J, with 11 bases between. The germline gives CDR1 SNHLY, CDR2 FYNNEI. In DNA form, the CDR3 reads TGTGCCAGCACGAGGTCCGAACAAGAGACCCAGTACTTC. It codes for CASTRSEQETQYF. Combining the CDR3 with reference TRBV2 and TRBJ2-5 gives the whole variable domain EPEVTQTPSHQVTQMGQEVILRCVPISNHLYFYWYRQILGQKVEFLVSFYNNEISEKSEIFDDQFSVERPDGSNFTLKIRSTKLEDSAMYFCASTRSEQETQYFGPGTRLLVL.

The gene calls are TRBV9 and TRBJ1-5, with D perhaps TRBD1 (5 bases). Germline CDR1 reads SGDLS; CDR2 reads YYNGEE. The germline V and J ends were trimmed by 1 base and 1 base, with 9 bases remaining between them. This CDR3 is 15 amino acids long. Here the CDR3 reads CASSVSGVSNQPQHF. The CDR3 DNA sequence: TGTGCCAGCAGCGTATCGGGGGTAAGCAATCAGCCCCAGCATTTT.

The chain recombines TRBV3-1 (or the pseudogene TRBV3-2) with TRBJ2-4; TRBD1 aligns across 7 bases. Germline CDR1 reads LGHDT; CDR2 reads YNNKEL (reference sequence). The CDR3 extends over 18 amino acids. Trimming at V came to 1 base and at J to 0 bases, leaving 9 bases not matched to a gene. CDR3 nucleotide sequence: TGTGCCAGCAGCCAAGTCCTGACAGGGACCTTAGCCAAAAACATTCAGTACTTC. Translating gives CASSQVLTGTLAKNIQYF.

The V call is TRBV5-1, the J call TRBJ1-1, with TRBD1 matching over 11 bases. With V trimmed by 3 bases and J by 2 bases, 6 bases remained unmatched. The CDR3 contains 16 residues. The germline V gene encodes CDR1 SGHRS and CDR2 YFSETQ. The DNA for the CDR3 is TGCGCCAGCAGCTGGGGACAGGGGGGCTTTAACACTGAAGCTTTCTTT. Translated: CASSWGQGGFNTEAFF.